These 7 T cell receptor beta chains came from one sample sequenced in a study of T cells in Graves' hyperthyroidism and ophthalmopathy. Amplified TCR beta CDR3 regions came from RNA transcripts. The study used the HTBI primer set for a first-round RT-PCR of the TCR CDR3. MiXCR, applied by TCRdb to the multiplex PCR reads, yields one record per CDR3 protein. The sample has some 740,000 distinct CDR3 sequences; 12% to 15% are singletons. The sample comprised blood. All receptors derive from a woman between 18 and 29 years old with Graves' hyperthyroidism.

This clonotype was recorded at least ten times. The chain combines TRBV11-3 with TRBJ2-5; a possible D gene is TRBD2 (5 bases). The CDR3 is 15 amino acids. The germline V gene has CDR1 SGHNT and CDR2 YENEEA. V shed 1 base and J shed 1 base, with 10 bases lying between them. CDR3 nucleotide sequence: TGTGCCAGCAGCTTAGGACTAACGTCCCAAGAGACCCAGTACTTC. The encoded protein is CASSLGLTSQETQYF.

V usage is TRBV30 and J usage is TRBJ2-5, with 11 bases that match TRBD1. CDR3 length: 14 amino acids. Germline CDR1 GTSNPN, CDR2 SVGIG (reference sequence). Trimming removed 0 bases from V and 5 bases from J; junction bases left unmatched: 2. Written as DNA, the CDR3 is TGTGCCTGGAGTGTACGGGACAGGGGGGAGACCCAGTACTTC. Translating it yields CAWSVRDRGETQYF.

Ten or more counts support this clonotype. The CDR3 here is CASNEGELKNIQYF. The CDR3 nucleotides read TGTGCCAGCAACGAGGGGGAGCTCAAAAACATTCAGTACTTC. V is TRBV2 and J is TRBJ2-4, with D possibly being TRBD1 (6 bases). The germline CDR1 and CDR2 sequences are SNHLY and FYNNEI. V was clipped by 7 bases and J by 3 bases, with 13 bases between them. The CDR3 has 14 amino acids.

In this sample, this clonotype turned up many times. The chain recombines TRBV20-1 with TRBJ2-1; 10 bases are shared with TRBD2. Germline trimming cut 3 bases from V and 4 bases from J; bases unmatched to any gene: 9. CDR1 and CDR2 (germline): DFQATT, SNEGSKA (reference sequence). CDR3 size: 16 residues. CDR3 residues: CSASRQLAGLYNEQFF. CDR3 DNA: TGCAGTGCTAGCCGCCAACTAGCGGGGCTATACAATGAGCAGTTCTTC.

In this sample, this clonotype turned up a few times. V gene TRBV29-1 combines with J gene TRBJ2-2; no definite D call. Trimming cost V 4 bases and J 6 bases, with 3 bases left between them. Per germline, CDR1 SQVTM and CDR2 ANQGSEA. The CDR3 loop spans 10 amino acids. This chain's CDR3 is CSVGAGELFF. As DNA, the CDR3 is TGCAGCGTTGGTGCCGGGGAGCTGTTTTTT.

This clonotype came up a few times. The chain recombines TRBV3-1 with TRBJ2-7, with 7 bases fitting TRBD1. The J segment lost 1 base and the V segment lost 1 base, leaving 10 bases of the junction unmatched. Germline CDR1 reads LGHDT; CDR2 reads YNNKEL (reference sequence). The CDR3 totals 17 residues. CDR3 loop: CASSQATGQGVSYEQYF. In nucleotides, the CDR3 is TGTGCCAGCAGCCAAGCTACGGGTCAGGGGGTTTCCTACGAGCAGTACTTC.

The chain recombines TRBV6-1 with TRBJ2-5; 8 nucleotides match TRBD1. CDR3 length: 15 residues. CDR1 and CDR2 from the germline V gene are MNHNS and SASEGT. The J segment lost 5 bases and the V segment lost 1 base, leaving 6 bases of the junction unmatched. CDR3 in DNA: TGTGCCAGCAGTGAAGTGGGACAGGCAACTGAGACCCAGTACTTC. This translates into CASSEVGQATETQYF.